This is a list of T cell receptor beta chains from one sample in a study of cytomegalovirus exposure and HLA in healthy donors. Repertoires were generated with immunoSEQ multiplex PCR, while TCRdb's copy carries only in-frame clones and drops some. The sample gives 82,000 or so clones, around 10% of which show up once; approximately 25% is in the top ten. Material: PBMCs. The receptors stem from a man aged 55 to 70 in good health and CMV-seropositive. The CDR3 runs from the conserved cysteine through the conserved F or W. The D gene is left open where the match is weak. Clone size is shown for a subset of rows, as once, few, many or a class of expanded clone.

d_gene,v_gene,j_gene,abundance,CDR3nt,CDR3aa
NA,TRBV7-8,TRBJ2-5,NA,TGTGCCAGCAGCTTAATCTGGGGGCCGAGGCAAGAGACCCAGTACTTC,CASSLIWGPRQETQYF
NA,TRBV6-1,TRBJ1-2,few,TGTGCCAGCAGAGGGGGTAACTATGGCTACACCTTC,CASRGGNYGYTF
NA,TRBV29-1,TRBJ1-1,NA,TGCAGCGTTGGGAAAGGGGCTAACACTGAAGCTTTCTTT,CSVGKGANTEAFF
NA,TRBV19,TRBJ1-2,NA,TGTGCCAGTAGTATCGGAACTGGGGACTATGGCCACACCTTC,CASSIGTGDYGHTF
TRBD1,TRBV9,TRBJ1-1,few,TGTGCCAGCAGCGCCGACCCAGGGGGGACTGAAGCTTTCTTT,CASSADPGGTEAFF
NA,TRBV30,TRBJ1-3,NA,TGTGCCTTACGAAGGGACAACTACTCTGGAAACACCATATATTTT,CALRRDNYSGNTIYF
TRBD2,TRBV19,TRBJ2-5,few,TGTGCCAGTAGGAGAACCAGCGGGGGGGAAGAGACCCAGTACTTC,CASRRTSGGEETQYF
TRBD1,TRBV7-7,TRBJ1-1,once,TGTGCTAGCAGTCCCTGGGGGACAGGGCAAAACACTGAAGCTTTCTTT,CASSPWGTGQNTEAFF
TRBD1,TRBV6-1,TRBJ1-6,NA,TGTGCCAGCAGTGAAAGGGGGCCGGGTGCCGCCTATAATTCACCCCTCCACTTT,CASSERGPGAAYNSPLHF
NA,TRBV11-3,TRBJ2-7,NA,TGTGCCAGCAGCCGGCGGGACGGGGTTTACGAGCAGTACTTC,CASSRRDGVYEQYF
NA,TRBV27,TRBJ2-1,few,TGTGCCAGCAGTCCCCCGGGAGGGACAGCCTACAATGAGCAGTTCTTC,CASSPPGGTAYNEQFF
TRBD1,TRBV2,TRBJ1-1,NA,TGTGCCAGCAGTGAGGCGGGACAGGGTAGTACTGAAGCTTTCTTT,CASSEAGQGSTEAFF
NA,TRBV6-1,TRBJ2-2,NA,TGTGCCAGCAGTGAAAACCCGGCAGGGCGGGGCACCGGGGAGCTGTTTTTT,CASSENPAGRGTGELFF
NA,TRBV2,TRBJ1-1,NA,TGTGCCAGCCAGGGCATGAACACTGAAGCTTTCTTT,CASQGMNTEAFF
NA,TRBV14,TRBJ1-1,NA,TGTGCCAGCAGCCAAGATACCCAGGGCGTCACTGAAGCTTTCTTT,CASSQDTQGVTEAFF
NA,TRBV19,TRBJ1-1,few,TGTGCCAGTAGTATAGATGTGAGAAGCTCTGAAGCTTTCTTT,CASSIDVRSSEAFF
TRBD1,TRBV5-1,TRBJ2-4,NA,TGCGCCAGCAGCTTACGGACAGGAGGAAACATTCAGTACTTC,CASSLRTGGNIQYF
TRBD1,TRBV25-1,TRBJ2-7,NA,TGTGCCAGCAGGGACAGGGTAAGCTCCTACGAGCAGTACTTC,CASRDRVSSYEQYF
TRBD2,TRBV30,TRBJ2-1,NA,TGTGCCTGGAGTGCCGGACTAGCGGGAGAGGGGAGTGAGCAGTTCTTC,CAWSAGLAGEGSEQFF
NA,TRBV11-3,TRBJ2-5,NA,TGTGCCAGCAGCTTGGGGGGGCTGGAGACCCAGTACTTC,CASSLGGLETQYF
TRBD2,TRBV4-1,TRBJ2-5,few,TGCGCCAGCAGCCCCTACCCCCGACTAGCGGGAGTAGAGACCCAGTACTTC,CASSPYPRLAGVETQYF
NA,TRBV11-2,TRBJ1-1,few,TGTGCCAGCAGTTCGACCGCCGGGACTGAAGCTTTCTTT,CASSSTAGTEAFF
NA,TRBV6-1,TRBJ2-5,NA,TGTGCCAGCAGAGACTTAGGCGGAGAGACCCAGTACTTC,CASRDLGGETQYF
NA,TRBV7-2,TRBJ1-3,few,TGTGCCAGCAGCCCCCAGGAGGGCTCCTCTGGAAACACCATATATTTT,CASSPQEGSSGNTIYF
NA,TRBV19,TRBJ2-7,NA,TGTGCCAGTAGTAACCCCACTTTGGTGGGAGCCCACGAGCAGTACTTC,CASSNPTLVGAHEQYF
NA,TRBV28,TRBJ1-3,NA,TGTGCCAGCAGTTTCGCGGTGCTCAGGGACACCATATATTTT,CASSFAVLRDTIYF
TRBD2,TRBV5-1,TRBJ2-3,NA,TGCGCCAGCAGCTTGAATGGCGGGGGGGCAGATACGCAGTATTTT,CASSLNGGGADTQYF
NA,TRBV7-2,TRBJ1-1,NA,TGTGCCAGCAGCTTAGAGCAGGGTCGGAAGACTGAAGCTTTCTTT,CASSLEQGRKTEAFF
TRBD2,TRBV11-3,TRBJ2-2,NA,TGTGCCAGCAGCCAGGGACTAGCGGGGGCCAACACCGGGGAGCTGTTTTTT,CASSQGLAGANTGELFF
TRBD2,TRBV7-2,TRBJ2-3,few,TGTGCCAGCAGCTTAGCGCCAGCGGGGGGGGCAGATACGCAGTATTTT,CASSLAPAGGADTQYF
TRBD2,TRBV7-3,TRBJ2-5,few,TGTGCCAGCAGCTCCGGACTAGCGGGAGGCGGTCAAGAGACCCAGTACTTC,CASSSGLAGGGQETQYF
NA,TRBV30,TRBJ1-2,few,TGTGCCTGGATGGGATCAGACCTATGGGGCTATACCTTC,CAWMGSDLWGYTF
TRBD1,TRBV6-6,TRBJ2-1,NA,TGTGCCAGCAGTTACCCGACAGGGGTATCCTACAATGAGCAGTTCTTC,CASSYPTGVSYNEQFF
TRBD1,TRBV10-1,TRBJ2-1,few,TGCGCCAGCAGTGAGCAGGGGGCTCTGAACAATGAGCAGTTCTTC,CASSEQGALNNEQFF
TRBD1,TRBV7-2,TRBJ1-3,NA,TGTGCCAGCAGTCGTACCGGGACAGGGGATCTCAGCTCTGGAAACACCATATATTTT,CASSRTGTGDLSSGNTIYF
NA,TRBV21-1,TRBJ1-1,NA,TGTGCCAACCCGGGACAGGGAGGGGACACTGAAGCTTTCTTT,CANPGQGGDTEAFF
TRBD1,TRBV5-8,TRBJ1-4,NA,TGTGCCAGCAGCGGGGACAGCCTTAATGAAAAACTGTTTTTT,CASSGDSLNEKLFF